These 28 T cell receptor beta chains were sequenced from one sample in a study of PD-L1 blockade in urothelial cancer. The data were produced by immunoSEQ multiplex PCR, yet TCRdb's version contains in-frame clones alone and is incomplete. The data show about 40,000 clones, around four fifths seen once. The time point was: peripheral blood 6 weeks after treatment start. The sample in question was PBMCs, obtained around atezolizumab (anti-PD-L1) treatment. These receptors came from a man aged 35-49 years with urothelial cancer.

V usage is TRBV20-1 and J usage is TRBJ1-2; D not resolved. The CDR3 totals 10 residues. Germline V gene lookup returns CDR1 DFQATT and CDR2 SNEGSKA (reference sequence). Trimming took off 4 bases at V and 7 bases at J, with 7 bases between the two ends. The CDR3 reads CSATFGGYTF. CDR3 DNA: TGCAGTGCTACATTCGGTGGCTACACCTTC.

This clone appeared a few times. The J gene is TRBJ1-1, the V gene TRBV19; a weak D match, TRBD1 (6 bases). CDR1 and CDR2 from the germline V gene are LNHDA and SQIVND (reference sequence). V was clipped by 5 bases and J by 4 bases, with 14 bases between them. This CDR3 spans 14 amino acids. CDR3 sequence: CASSHLEQGTEAFF. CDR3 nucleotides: TGTGCCAGTAGTCATCTCGAACAGGGCACTGAAGCTTTCTTT.

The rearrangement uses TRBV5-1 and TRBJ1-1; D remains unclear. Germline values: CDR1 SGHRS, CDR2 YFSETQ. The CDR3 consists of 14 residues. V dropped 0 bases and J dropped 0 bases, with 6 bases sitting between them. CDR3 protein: CASSLGLMNTEAFF. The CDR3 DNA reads TGCGCCAGCAGCTTGGGGCTCATGAACACTGAAGCTTTCTTT.

CDR3 amino acids: CGRRGGFYGYTF. Here the CDR3 DNA reads TGTGGAAGAAGGGGAGGCTTTTATGGCTACACCTTC. V is TRBV30 and J is TRBJ1-2; D perhaps matches TRBD1 (5 bases). The CDR3 has 12 amino acids. CDR1 and CDR2 from the germline V gene are GTSNPN and SVGIG (reference sequence). The variable domain in full, with the rest retrieved from reference TRBV30 and TRBJ1-2, is SQTIHQWPATLVQPVGSPLSLECTVEGTSNPNLYWYRQAAGRGLQLLFYSVGIGQISSEVPQNLSASRPQDRQFILSSKKLLLSDSGFYLCGRRGGFYGYTFGSGTRLTVV.

CDR3: CASLPTGTTTGELFF. CDR3 bases: TGTGCCAGCCTCCCCACCGGGACTACCACCGGGGAGCTGTTTTTT. The genes are TRBV2 and TRBJ2-2; 7 bases map to TRBD2. The V and J ends lost 8 bases and 4 bases, in that order; junction bases with no gene match: 10. From germline, CDR1 is SNHLY and CDR2 FYNNEI. This CDR3 region has 15 residues.

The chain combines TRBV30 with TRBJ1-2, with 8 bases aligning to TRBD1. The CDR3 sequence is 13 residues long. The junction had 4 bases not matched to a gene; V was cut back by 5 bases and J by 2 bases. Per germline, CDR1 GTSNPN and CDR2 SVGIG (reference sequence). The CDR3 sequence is CAWATGVNYGYTF. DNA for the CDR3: TGTGCCTGGGCGACAGGGGTGAACTATGGCTACACCTTC.

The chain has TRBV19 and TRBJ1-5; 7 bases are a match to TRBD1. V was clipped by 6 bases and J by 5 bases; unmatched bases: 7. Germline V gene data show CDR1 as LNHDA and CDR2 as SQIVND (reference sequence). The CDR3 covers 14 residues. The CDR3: CASRPGQRHQPQHF. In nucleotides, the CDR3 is TGTGCCAGTAGACCGGGACAGCGCCATCAGCCCCAGCATTTT.

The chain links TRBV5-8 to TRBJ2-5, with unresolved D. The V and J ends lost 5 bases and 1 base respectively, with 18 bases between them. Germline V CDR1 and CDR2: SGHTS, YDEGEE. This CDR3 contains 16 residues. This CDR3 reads CASRPDTWPSQETQYF. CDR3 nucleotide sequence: TGTGCCAGCAGACCAGACACTTGGCCGTCCCAAGAGACCCAGTACTTC.

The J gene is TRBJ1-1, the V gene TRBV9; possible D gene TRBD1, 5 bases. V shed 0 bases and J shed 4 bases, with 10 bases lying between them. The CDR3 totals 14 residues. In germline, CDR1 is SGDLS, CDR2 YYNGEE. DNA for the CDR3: TGTGCCAGCAGCGTAGGAGTAGGGGTCACTGAAGCTTTCTTT. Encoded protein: CASSVGVGVTEAFF.

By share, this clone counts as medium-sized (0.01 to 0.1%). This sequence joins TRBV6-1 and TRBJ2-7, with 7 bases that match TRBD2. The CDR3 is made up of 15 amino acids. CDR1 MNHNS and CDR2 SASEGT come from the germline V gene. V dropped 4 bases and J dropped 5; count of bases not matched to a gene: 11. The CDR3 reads CASSGVGRESDEQYF. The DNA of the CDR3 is TGTGCCAGCAGTGGGGTGGGGCGGGAGAGCGACGAGCAGTACTTC.

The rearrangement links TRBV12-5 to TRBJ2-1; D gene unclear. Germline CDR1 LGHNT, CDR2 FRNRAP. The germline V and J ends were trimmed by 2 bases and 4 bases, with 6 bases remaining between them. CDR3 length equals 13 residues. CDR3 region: CASGLSGYNEQFF. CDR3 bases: TGTGCTAGTGGTTTGTCAGGTTACAATGAGCAGTTCTTC.

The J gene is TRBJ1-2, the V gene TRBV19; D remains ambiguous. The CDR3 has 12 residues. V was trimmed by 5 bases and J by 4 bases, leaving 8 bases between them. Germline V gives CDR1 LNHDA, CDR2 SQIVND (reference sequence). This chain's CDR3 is CASSEARYGYTF. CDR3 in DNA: TGTGCCAGTAGTGAGGCCCGCTATGGCTACACCTTC.

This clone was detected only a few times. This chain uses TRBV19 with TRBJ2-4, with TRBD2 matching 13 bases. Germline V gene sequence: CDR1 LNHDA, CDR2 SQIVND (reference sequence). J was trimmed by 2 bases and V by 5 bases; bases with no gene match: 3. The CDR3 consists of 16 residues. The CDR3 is CASSLGTSGTKNIQYF. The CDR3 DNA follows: TGTGCCAGTAGTCTAGGGACTAGCGGGACCAAAAACATTCAGTACTTC. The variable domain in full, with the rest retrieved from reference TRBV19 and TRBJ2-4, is DGGITQSPKYLFRKEGQNVTLSCEQNLNHDAMYWYRQDPGQGLRLIYYSQIVNDFQKGDIAEGYSVSREKKESFPLTVTSAQKNPTAFYLCASSLGTSGTKNIQYFGAGTRLSVL.

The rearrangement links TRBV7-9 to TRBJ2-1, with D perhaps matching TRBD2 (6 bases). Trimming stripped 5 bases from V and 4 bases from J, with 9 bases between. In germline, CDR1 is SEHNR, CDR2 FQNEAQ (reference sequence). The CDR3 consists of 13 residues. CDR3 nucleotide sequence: TGTGCCAGCAGCCCTCGGGGGTACAATGAGCAGTTCTTC. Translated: CASSPRGYNEQFF. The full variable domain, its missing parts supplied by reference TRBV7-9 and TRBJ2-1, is DTGVSQNPRHKITKRGQNVTFRCDPISEHNRLYWYRQTLGQGPEFLTYFQNEAQLEKSRLLSDRFSAERPKGSFSTLEIQRTEQGDSAMYLCASSPRGYNEQFFGPGTRLTVL.

CDR3 nucleotide sequence: TGTGCCAGCAGCCTCCCGGGTGGTAGCGGGAGGGGCTCCTACAATGAGCAGTTCTTC. It yields the protein CASSLPGGSGRGSYNEQFF. The chain combines TRBV7-3 with TRBJ2-1; TRBD2 matches at 11 bases. The V gene's germline CDR1 is SGHTA and CDR2 FQGTGA. Germline trimming cut 5 bases from V and 0 bases from J; bases unmatched to any gene: 12. The CDR3 consists of 19 residues.

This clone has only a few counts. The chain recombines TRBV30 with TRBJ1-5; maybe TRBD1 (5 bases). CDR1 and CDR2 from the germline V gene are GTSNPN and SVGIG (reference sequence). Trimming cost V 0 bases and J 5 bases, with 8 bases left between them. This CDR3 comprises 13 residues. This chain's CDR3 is CAWSVAGDQPQHF. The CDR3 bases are TGTGCCTGGAGTGTCGCGGGGGATCAGCCCCAGCATTTT.

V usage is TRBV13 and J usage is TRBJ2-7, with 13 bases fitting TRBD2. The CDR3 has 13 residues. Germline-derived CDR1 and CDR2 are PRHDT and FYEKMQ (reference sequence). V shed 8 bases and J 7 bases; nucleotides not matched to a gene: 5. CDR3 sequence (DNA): TGTGCCAGCGGGACTAGCGGGATCCCGGAGCAGTACTTC. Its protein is CASGTSGIPEQYF.

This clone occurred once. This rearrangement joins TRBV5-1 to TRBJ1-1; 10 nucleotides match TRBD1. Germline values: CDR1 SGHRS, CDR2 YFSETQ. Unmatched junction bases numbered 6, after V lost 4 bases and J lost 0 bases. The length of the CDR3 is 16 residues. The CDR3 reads CASSPTGGLMNTEAFF. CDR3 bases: TGCGCCAGCAGCCCGACAGGGGGCCTAATGAACACTGAAGCTTTCTTT.

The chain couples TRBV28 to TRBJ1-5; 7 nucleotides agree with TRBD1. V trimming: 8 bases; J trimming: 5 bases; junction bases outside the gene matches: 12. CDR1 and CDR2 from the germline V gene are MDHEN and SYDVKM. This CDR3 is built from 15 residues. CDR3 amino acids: CASSSGGTDHQPQHF. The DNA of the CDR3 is TGTGCCAGCTCCTCGGGGGGGACAGATCATCAGCCCCAGCATTTT.

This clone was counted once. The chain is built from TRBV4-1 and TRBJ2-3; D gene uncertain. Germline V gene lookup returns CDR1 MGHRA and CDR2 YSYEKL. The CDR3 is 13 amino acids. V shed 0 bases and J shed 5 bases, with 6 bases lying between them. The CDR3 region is CASSQDRGDTQYF. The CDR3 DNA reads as TGCGCCAGCAGCCAAGATCGCGGAGATACGCAGTATTTT.

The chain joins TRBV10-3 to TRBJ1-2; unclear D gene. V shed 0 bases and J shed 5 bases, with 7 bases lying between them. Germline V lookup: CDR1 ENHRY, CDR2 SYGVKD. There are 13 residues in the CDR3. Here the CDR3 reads CAISESEDYGYTF. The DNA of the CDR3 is TGTGCCATCAGTGAGTCGGAGGATTATGGCTACACCTTC.

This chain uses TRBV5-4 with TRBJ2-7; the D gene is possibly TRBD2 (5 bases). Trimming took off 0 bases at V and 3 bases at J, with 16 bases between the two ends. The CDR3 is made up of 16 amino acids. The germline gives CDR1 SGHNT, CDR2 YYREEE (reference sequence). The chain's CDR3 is CASSLGSGVGGYEQYF. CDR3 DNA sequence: TGTGCCAGCAGCTTGGGAAGCGGAGTTGGCGGCTACGAGCAGTACTTC.

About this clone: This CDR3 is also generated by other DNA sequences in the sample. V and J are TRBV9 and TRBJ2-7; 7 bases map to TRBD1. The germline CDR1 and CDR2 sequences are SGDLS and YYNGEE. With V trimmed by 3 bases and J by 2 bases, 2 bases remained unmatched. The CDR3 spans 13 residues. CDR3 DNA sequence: TGTGCCAGCAGCGGACAGGGCGCCTACGAGCAGTACTTC. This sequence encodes CASSGQGAYEQYF.

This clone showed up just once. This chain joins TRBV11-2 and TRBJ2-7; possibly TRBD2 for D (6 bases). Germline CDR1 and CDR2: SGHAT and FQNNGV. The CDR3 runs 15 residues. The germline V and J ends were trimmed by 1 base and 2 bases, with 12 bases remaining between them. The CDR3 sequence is CASSLATGAPYEQYF. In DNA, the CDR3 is TGTGCCAGCAGCTTAGCGACGGGAGCCCCCTACGAGCAGTACTTC.

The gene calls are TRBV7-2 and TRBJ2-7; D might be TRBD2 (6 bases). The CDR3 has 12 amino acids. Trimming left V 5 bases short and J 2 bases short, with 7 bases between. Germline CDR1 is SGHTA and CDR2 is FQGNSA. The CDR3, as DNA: TGTGCCAGCAGCGGAGGGGCCTACGAGCAGTACTTC. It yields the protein CASSGGAYEQYF.

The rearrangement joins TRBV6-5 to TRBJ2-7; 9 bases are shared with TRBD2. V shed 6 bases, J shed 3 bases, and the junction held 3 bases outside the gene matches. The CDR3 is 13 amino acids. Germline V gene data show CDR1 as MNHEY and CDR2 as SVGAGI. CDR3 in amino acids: CASRNSGSYEQYF. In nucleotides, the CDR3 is TGTGCCAGCAGGAATAGCGGGAGCTACGAGCAGTACTTC.

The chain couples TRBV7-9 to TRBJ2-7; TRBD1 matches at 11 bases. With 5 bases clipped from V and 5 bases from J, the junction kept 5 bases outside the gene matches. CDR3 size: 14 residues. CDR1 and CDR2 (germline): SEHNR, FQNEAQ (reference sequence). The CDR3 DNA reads TGTGCCAGCAGCACGTGGACAGGGGGCCACGAGCAGTACTTC. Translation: CASSTWTGGHEQYF.

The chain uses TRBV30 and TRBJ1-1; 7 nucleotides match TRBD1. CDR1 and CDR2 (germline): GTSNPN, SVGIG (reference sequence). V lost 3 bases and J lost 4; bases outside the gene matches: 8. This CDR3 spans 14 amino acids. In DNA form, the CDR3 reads TGTGCCTGGAGGACCCTGACAGGGATCACTGAAGCTTTCTTT. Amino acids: CAWRTLTGITEAFF.